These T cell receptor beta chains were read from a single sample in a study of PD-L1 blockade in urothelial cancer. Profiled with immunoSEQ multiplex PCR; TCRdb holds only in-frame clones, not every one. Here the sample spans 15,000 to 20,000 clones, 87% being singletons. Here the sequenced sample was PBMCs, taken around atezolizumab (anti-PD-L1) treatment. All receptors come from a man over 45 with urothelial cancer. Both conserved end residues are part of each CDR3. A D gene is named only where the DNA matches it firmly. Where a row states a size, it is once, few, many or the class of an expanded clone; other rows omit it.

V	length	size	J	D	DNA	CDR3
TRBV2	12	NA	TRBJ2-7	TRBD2	TGTGCCCCTAGACGGGGGGGTGGCGAGCAGTACTTC	CAPRRGGGEQYF
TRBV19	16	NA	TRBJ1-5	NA	TGTGCCAGTACCCTGTGGTCGATCGGGGGCAATCAGCCCCAGCATTTT	CASTLWSIGGNQPQHF
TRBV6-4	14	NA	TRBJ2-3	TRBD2	TGTGCCAGCAGTCCTAGCGGGGGGACGGATACGCAGTATTTT	CASSPSGGTDTQYF
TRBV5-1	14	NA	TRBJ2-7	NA	TGCGCCAGCAGCTTGGCTGGGGCTACGTTTGAGCAGTACTTC	CASSLAGATFEQYF
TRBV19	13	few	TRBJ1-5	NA	TGTGCCACCGACCGGGGGAGCAATCAGCCCCAGCATTTT	CATDRGSNQPQHF
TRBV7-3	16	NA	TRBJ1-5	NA	TGTGCCAGCAGCTTAAGGGCCAGGGGTAGCAATCAGCCCCAGCATTTT	CASSLRARGSNQPQHF
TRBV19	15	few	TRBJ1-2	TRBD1	TGTGCCAGTAGTACAACCGGGACAGGTTTCCGCGGCTACACCTTC	CASSTTGTGFRGYTF
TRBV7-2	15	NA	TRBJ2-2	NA	TGTGCCAGCAGCTTATTCTGGACAGACACCGGGGAGCTGTTTTTT	CASSLFWTDTGELFF
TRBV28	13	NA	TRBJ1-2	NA	TGTGCCAGCAGTTTATGGCCCCAGGATGGCTACACCTTC	CASSLWPQDGYTF
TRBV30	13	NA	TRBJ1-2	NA	TGTGCCTGGATTACCGGGAGAGACTATGGCCACACCTTC	CAWITGRDYGHTF
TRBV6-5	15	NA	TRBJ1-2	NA	TGTGCCAGCAGACTGAACAGGGAATGGAACTATGGCTACACCTTC	CASRLNREWNYGYTF
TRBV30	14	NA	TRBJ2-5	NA	TGTGCCTGGAGTGTGGGTCGGGTCCAAGAGACCCAGTACTTC	CAWSVGRVQETQYF
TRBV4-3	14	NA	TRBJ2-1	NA	TGCGCCAGCAGCGACGCCAGCCAAGGGGGTGAGCAGTTCTTC	CASSDASQGGEQFF
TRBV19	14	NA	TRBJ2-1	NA	TGTGCCAGTAGTATCCTGGGGCTCTACAATGAGCAGTTCTTC	CASSILGLYNEQFF
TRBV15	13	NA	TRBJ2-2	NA	TGTGCCACCAGCGGGCAGGGGGGAGGGGAGCTGTTTTTT	CATSGQGGGELFF
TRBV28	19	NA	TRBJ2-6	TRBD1	TGTGCCAGCAGAACTCTGACAGGGGCCCCCCTCTCTGGGGCCAACGTCCTGACTTTC	CASRTLTGAPLSGANVLTF
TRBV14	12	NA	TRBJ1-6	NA	TGTGCCAGCTCTAGGGGGTTTTCACCCCTCCACTTT	CASSRGFSPLHF
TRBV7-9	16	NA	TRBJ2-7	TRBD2	TGTGCCAGCAGCCAACCTAGCGGGGGGGCCTCCTACGAGCAGTACTTC	CASSQPSGGASYEQYF
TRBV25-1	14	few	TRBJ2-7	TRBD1	TGTGCCAGCACATCGGATCGGGACAGCTACGAGCAGTACTTC	CASTSDRDSYEQYF
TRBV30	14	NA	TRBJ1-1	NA	TGTGCCTGGAGTGTATACGGGGGAACGGGCGAAGCTTTCTTT	CAWSVYGGTGEAFF
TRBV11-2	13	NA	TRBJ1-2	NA	TGTGCCAGCACCAAAGCGGGGTACTATGGCTACACCTTC	CASTKAGYYGYTF
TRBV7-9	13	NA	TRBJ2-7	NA	TGTGCCAGCAGCCGGGGACAATCTATAGAGCAGTACTTC	CASSRGQSIEQYF
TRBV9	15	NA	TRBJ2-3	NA	TGTGCCAGCAGCCCTCTGGACTATTACACAGATACGCAGTATTTT	CASSPLDYYTDTQYF
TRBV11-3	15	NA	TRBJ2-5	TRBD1	TGTGCCAGCAGCTTAGGTTTGGGGACAGCCGAGACCCAGTACTTC	CASSLGLGTAETQYF
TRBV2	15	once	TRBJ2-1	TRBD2	TGTGCCAGCAGAAAACCGGGACTAGTCGGCAATGAGCAGTTCTTC	CASRKPGLVGNEQFF
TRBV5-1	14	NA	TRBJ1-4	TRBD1	TGCGCCAGCAGCTCGGGACAGTTCCCGGTAGAACTGTTTTTT	CASSSGQFPVELFF
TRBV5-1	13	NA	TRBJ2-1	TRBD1	TGCGCCAGCAGCTTAGGACAGGGCGATGAGCAGTTCTTC	CASSLGQGDEQFF
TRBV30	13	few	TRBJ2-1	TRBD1	TGTGCCTGGAGAGGGCAGGGGGCGCTTGGGCAGTTCTTC	CAWRGQGALGQFF
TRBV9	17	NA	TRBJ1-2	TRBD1	TGTGCCAGCAGCGTAGAGGGGGCCGGCAGGCCAAACTATGGCTACACCTTC	CASSVEGAGRPNYGYTF
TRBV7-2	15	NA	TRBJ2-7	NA	TGTGCCAGCAGCCTTGGGACATTTAGCTCCTACGAGCAGTACTTC	CASSLGTFSSYEQYF
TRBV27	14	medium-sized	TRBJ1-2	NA	TGTGCCAGCAGTTTCCGACGGGACGCAGGGGATTACACCTTC	CASSFRRDAGDYTF
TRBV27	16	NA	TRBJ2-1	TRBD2	TGTGCCAGCAGTTTACGGGGGGACTTTTCCTACAATGAGCAGTTCTTC	CASSLRGDFSYNEQFF
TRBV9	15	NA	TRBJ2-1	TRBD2	TGTGCCAGCAGCGTGGGACTAGCGGGGGGGTACGGGCAGTTCTTC	CASSVGLAGGYGQFF
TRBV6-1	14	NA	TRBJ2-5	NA	TGTGCCAGCAGGCTTACAGATACCCAAGAGACCCAGTACTTC	CASRLTDTQETQYF
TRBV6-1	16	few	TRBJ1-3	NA	TGTGCCAGCAGTGAAGCCCCAGGGATCTCTGGAAACACCATATATTTT	CASSEAPGISGNTIYF
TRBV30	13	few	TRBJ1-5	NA	TGTGCCTGGAGTGTGGGAGGATGGGAGCCCCAGCATTTT	CAWSVGGWEPQHF
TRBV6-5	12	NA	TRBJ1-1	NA	TGTGCCAGCAGTTACTCGGGCCAGGAAGCTTTCTTT	CASSYSGQEAFF
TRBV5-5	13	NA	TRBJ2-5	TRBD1	TGTGGTACGGACAGGCCTGACCAAGAGACCCAGTACTTC	CGTDRPDQETQYF
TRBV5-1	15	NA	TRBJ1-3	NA	TGCGCCAGCAGCCCTGCAGGGCAGACTGGAAACACCATATATTTT	CASSPAGQTGNTIYF
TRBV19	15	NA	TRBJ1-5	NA	TGTGCCAGTAGTATAGGTTTAGGGAGGACCCAGCCCCAGCATTTT	CASSIGLGRTQPQHF
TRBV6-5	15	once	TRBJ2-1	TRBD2	TGTGCCAGCAGTTCACTAGCGGGGGCGCGCAATGAGCAGTTCTTC	CASSSLAGARNEQFF
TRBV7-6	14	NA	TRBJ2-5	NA	TGTGCCAGCAGCTCTCAGTGGGCCGAGGAGACCCAGTACTTC	CASSSQWAEETQYF
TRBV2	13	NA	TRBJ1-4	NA	TGTGCCAGCATACGCCGACGGGGTGAAAAACTGTTTTTT	CASIRRRGEKLFF
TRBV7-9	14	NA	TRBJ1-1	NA	TGTGCCAGCAGCTTAGAGAGGATGAACACTGAAGCTTTCTTT	CASSLERMNTEAFF
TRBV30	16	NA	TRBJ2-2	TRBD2	TGTGCCTGGAACCCTAGCGGGAGAGTGAACACCGGGGAGCTGTTTTTT	CAWNPSGRVNTGELFF
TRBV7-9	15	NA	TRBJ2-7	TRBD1	TGTGCCAGCAGCTTTAGGACAGGGGGACGCGACGAGCAGTACTTC	CASSFRTGGRDEQYF
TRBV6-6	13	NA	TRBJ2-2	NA	TGTGCCAGCAGTTCGGCAGGTACTGGGGAGCTGTTTTTT	CASSSAGTGELFF
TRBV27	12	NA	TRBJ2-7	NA	TGTGCCAGCAGTTTCAACGGGAACGAGCAGTACTTC	CASSFNGNEQYF
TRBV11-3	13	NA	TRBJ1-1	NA	TGTGCCAGCAGCTTAGGCGGAAACACTGAAGCTTTCTTT	CASSLGGNTEAFF
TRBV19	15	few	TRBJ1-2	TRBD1	TGTGCCAGTAGTATAGGGGGACAGCAAAACTATGGCTACACCTTC	CASSIGGQQNYGYTF
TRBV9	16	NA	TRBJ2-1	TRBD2	TGTGCCAGCAGCGTAGCGGCGGGAGGGGAAGTTCGTGAGCAGTTCTTC	CASSVAAGGEVREQFF
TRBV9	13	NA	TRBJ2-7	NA	TGTGCCAGCAGCGCGGACGGGACCTACGAGCAGTACTTC	CASSADGTYEQYF
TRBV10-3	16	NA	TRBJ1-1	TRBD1	TGTGCCATCAGTGGGTTTAGGAGACAGGGGGTACTATTAGCTTTCTTT	CAISGFRRQGVLLAFF
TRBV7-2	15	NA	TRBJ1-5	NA	TGTGCCAGCAGCTTAGTAACAGGGAATGAACAGCCCCAGCATTTT	CASSLVTGNEQPQHF
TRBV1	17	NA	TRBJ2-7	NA	TGCACCAGCAGCCAAGATCGTGACGTAGCGGGCTCCTACGAGCAGTACTTC	CTSSQDRDVAGSYEQYF
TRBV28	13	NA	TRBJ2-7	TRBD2	TGTGCCAGCAGTTCACTGGGGGGGTCCGAGGGGTACTTC	CASSSLGGSEGYF
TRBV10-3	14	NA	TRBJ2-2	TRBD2	TGTGCCATCACCGGACTAGCCGAGACCGGGGAGCTGTTTTTT	CAITGLAETGELFF
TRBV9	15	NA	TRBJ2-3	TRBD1	TGTGCCAGCAGCGCGGGACAGACCGAATACCATACGCAGTATTTT	CASSAGQTEYHTQYF